Listed below are T cell receptor beta chains from one sample, sequenced in a study of blood T cell repertoires in COVID-19. The data were produced by immunoSEQ multiplex PCR, yet TCRdb's version contains in-frame clones alone and is incomplete. The profile shows some 59,000 clones, roughly nine tenths of them singletons. Material: peripheral blood. All receptors derive from a man aged 55-75 years with acute or convalescent COVID-19. The CDR3 runs from the conserved cysteine through the conserved F or W. A D gene is named only where the DNA matches it firmly. Size tells how often a clone was seen (once, few, many) or the class of an expanded clone, and some rows leave it out.

TRBJ1-6 - - 14 TRBV2 TGTGCCAGCAGTGCTTTAACAGGGAACTCACCCCTCCACTTT CASSALTGNSPLHF
TRBJ1-2 - - 12 TRBV19 TGTGCCAGTAGCGCAGAAGACTATGGCTACACCTTC CASSAEDYGYTF
TRBJ2-2 - - 13 TRBV9 TGTGCCAGCACCCACACGAACACCGGGGAGCTGTTTTTT CASTHTNTGELFF
TRBJ1-2 - - 13 TRBV19 TGTGCCAGTAGTACGACAGGCCTTGGCGGCTACACCTTC CASSTTGLGGYTF
TRBJ2-7 - - 14 TRBV7-9 TGTGCCAGCAGCGAGGGGGGGAACGCCTACGAGCAGTACTTC CASSEGGNAYEQYF
TRBJ1-5 - - 13 TRBV3-1/TRBV3-2 TGTGCCAGCAGCCAGGGAGCAAGTCGGCCCCAGCATTTT CASSQGASRPQHF
TRBJ2-7 - TRBD1 15 TRBV27 TGTGCCAGCAGTTCCGGACAGGGGATACGCTACGAGCAGTACTTC CASSSGQGIRYEQYF
TRBJ2-3 - - 14 TRBV5-1 TGCGCCAGCAGCTTACAGGAGATAACAGATACGCAGTATTTT CASSLQEITDTQYF
TRBJ2-7 few - 16 TRBV7-9 TGTGCCAGCACCCAATTGGCTAGCGCCTTTCCCTACGAGCAGTACTTC CASTQLASAFPYEQYF
TRBJ1-6 - - 13 TRBV6-5 TGTGCCAGCAGTCGCGCCAGGAATTCACCCCTCCACTTT CASSRARNSPLHF
TRBJ2-2 - TRBD1 15 TRBV7-9 TGTGCCAGCAGCGCCGGGACAGGGAACACCGGGGAGCTGTTTTTT CASSAGTGNTGELFF
TRBJ1-5 - - 13 TRBV30 TGTGCCTGGAGTGGACACCTCAATCAGCCCCAGCATTTT CAWSGHLNQPQHF
TRBJ1-2 - TRBD1 14 TRBV29-1 TGCAGCGTTGAGAGTGACAGGGTGCACTATGGCTACACCTTC CSVESDRVHYGYTF
TRBJ1-1 - - 15 TRBV5-1 TGCGCCAGCAGCTTGGCGGTGAGCGGTAACACTGAAGCTTTCTTT CASSLAVSGNTEAFF
TRBJ1-1 - TRBD1 16 TRBV27 TGTGCCAGCAGTTTATCTACCACAGGGGGCTCGCCTGAAGCTTTCTTT CASSLSTTGGSPEAFF
TRBJ2-7 - - 24 TRBV23-1 TGCGCCAGCAGTCACCAGTATTACGGGACAGGGGTATTAGCGGGGGGGCCGAGATTCCACGAGCAGTACTTC CASSHQYYGTGVLAGGPRFHEQYF
TRBJ2-7 - - 13 TRBV11-2 TGTGCCAGCAGCTCCCCTGGGCATTACGAGCAGTACTTC CASSSPGHYEQYF
TRBJ2-7 - - 13 TRBV7-2 TGTGCCAGCAGCTTCAGGGGTAGCTACGAGCAGTACTTC CASSFRGSYEQYF
TRBJ1-2 - - 15 TRBV6-1 TGTGCCAGCAGTGAAGCGCCAGGGGAGGGGTATGGCTACACCTTC CASSEAPGEGYGYTF
TRBJ1-5 - - 12 TRBV12-3/TRBV12-4 TGTGCCAGCAGGGAGGGCAGACAGCCCCAGCATTTT CASREGRQPQHF
TRBJ1-1 - - 11 TRBV5-1 TGCGCCAGCAGCGCAGGGCCTGAAGCTTTCTTT CASSAGPEAFF
TRBJ1-4 - - 13 TRBV6-5 TGTGCCAGCAGTTACTCGAGTAGCGGGGCTCTGTTTTTT CASSYSSSGALFF
TRBJ2-7 - - 15 TRBV7-3 TGTGCCAGCAGCTTATACGAAGGGGGCTCCTACGAGCAGTACTTC CASSLYEGGSYEQYF
TRBJ2-3 - - 15 TRBV6-5 TGTGCCAGCAGTCGCGACAGATCGGTCACAGATACGCAGTATTTT CASSRDRSVTDTQYF
TRBJ2-7 - TRBD1 14 TRBV11-2 TGTGCCAGCAGCTTAGTGGCAGGGGGTTACGAGCAGTACTTC CASSLVAGGYEQYF
TRBJ2-7 - TRBD1 14 TRBV9 TGTGCCAGCAACTCCGGGACAGGGGGGGAAGAGCAGTACTTC CASNSGTGGEEQYF
TRBJ1-5 - - 18 TRBV27 TGTGCCAGCAGTTTGGTTCCCCCCTCAACAATGAGCAATCAGCCCCAGCATTTT CASSLVPPSTMSNQPQHF
TRBJ2-1 - - 15 TRBV6-1 TGTGCCAGCAGTGAAAGCGGGCTTCCAAACAATGAGCAGTTCTTC CASSESGLPNNEQFF
TRBJ2-3 - TRBD1 14 TRBV7-2 TGTGCCAGCAGCTGGGACAGGGGGGCAGATACGCAGTATTTT CASSWDRGADTQYF
TRBJ2-7 - TRBD1 17 TRBV5-5 TGTGCCAGCAGCGCCTCTCTCTCCGGGACAGGGGCCATCGAGCAGTACTTC CASSASLSGTGAIEQYF
TRBJ2-1 once TRBD2 16 TRBV24-1 TGTGCCACCAGTGATGTAAATAAGTCGGGGGGGCGGGAGCAGTTCTTC CATSDVNKSGGREQFF
TRBJ2-1 - TRBD2 16 TRBV6-1 TGTGCCAGCAGTGACACTTTAGCGGGGGGCGCGGGTGAGCAGTTCTTC CASSDTLAGGAGEQFF
TRBJ2-1 - TRBD2 15 TRBV7-2 TGTGCCAGCAGCATTACTAGCGGGGGCGGGTATGAGCAGTTCTTC CASSITSGGGYEQFF
TRBJ2-2 - - 14 TRBV3-1/TRBV3-2 TGTGCCAGCAGCCTGCTTACAGGGTACGGGGAGCTGTTTTTT CASSLLTGYGELFF
TRBJ2-1 - - 12 TRBV12-3/TRBV12-4 TGTGCCAGCAGTTTAGGCGACAATGAGCAGTTCTTC CASSLGDNEQFF
TRBJ2-1 - TRBD2 15 TRBV7-3 TGTGCCAGCAGCTTACCGGCTAGCGGGGGGAATGAGCAGTTCTTC CASSLPASGGNEQFF
TRBJ1-2 - TRBD1 15 TRBV7-9 TGTGCCAGCAGCCAGGGACAGGAACATGAGTATGGCTACACCTTC CASSQGQEHEYGYTF
TRBJ1-5 - - 18 TRBV21-1 TGTGCCAGGGGATATGACAGGAGGAAGGGTGGTGGTGATCAGCCCCAGCATTTT CARGYDRRKGGGDQPQHF
TRBJ1-3 once - 16 TRBV27 TGTGCCAGCAGTCCACTGCTAGGGGACTCTGGAAACACCATATATTTT CASSPLLGDSGNTIYF
TRBJ1-1 - TRBD1 18 TRBV10-3 TGTGCCATCAGTGACCCGGCAGGGACAGCGAAACAAAACACTGAAGCTTTCTTT CAISDPAGTAKQNTEAFF
TRBJ1-6 few - 17 TRBV7-2 TGTGCCAGCAGCCCTGGACTGCTCAACACCTATAATTCACCCCTCCACTTT CASSPGLLNTYNSPLHF
TRBJ2-1 - - 11 TRBV19 TGTGCCAGTAGTATCGGCCAGGGGCGGTTCTTC CASSIGQGRFF
TRBJ1-3 - - 15 TRBV19 TGTGCCAGTAGTATGAGGGTATGGACTGGAAACACCATATATTTT CASSMRVWTGNTIYF
TRBJ1-1 - - 11 TRBV6-5 TGTGCCAGCAACCTAGTTTTCGAAGCTTTCTTT CASNLVFEAFF
TRBJ1-2 - - 13 TRBV5-1 TGCGCCAGCAGCTCCGGAGGGAACTATGGCTACACCTTC CASSSGGNYGYTF
TRBJ2-7 - - 13 TRBV10-1 TGCGCCAGCAGTTCCACTCAGGGTTCCGAGCAGTACTTC CASSSTQGSEQYF
TRBJ1-2 - - 15 TRBV9 TGTGCCAGCAGCGTAGACGGACAGCCTAACTATGGCTACACCTTC CASSVDGQPNYGYTF
TRBJ2-7 - - 15 TRBV2 TGTGCCAGCAGTGAATTGTCAGGGACTTACTACGAGCAGTACTTC CASSELSGTYYEQYF
TRBJ2-3 - - 13 TRBV2 TGTGCCAGCATAAGACAGGTCGCAGATACGCAGTATTTT CASIRQVADTQYF
TRBJ2-7 few - 17 TRBV5-1 TGCGCCAGCAGCTTGGAGGCCCCGGGGGCAGGGGGCTACGAGCAGTACTTC CASSLEAPGAGGYEQYF
TRBJ2-1 - - 12 TRBV20-1 TGCAGTGCTAGTAGGGGAAACAATGAGCAGTTCTTC CSASRGNNEQFF
TRBJ1-1 - - 13 TRBV29-1 TGCAGCGTTGATTGGGACACGAGTTTTGAAGCTTTCTTT CSVDWDTSFEAFF
TRBJ1-5 - - 15 TRBV7-9 TGTGCCAGCAGCTGGGAGGGATCGAGCAATCAGCCCCAGCATTTT CASSWEGSSNQPQHF